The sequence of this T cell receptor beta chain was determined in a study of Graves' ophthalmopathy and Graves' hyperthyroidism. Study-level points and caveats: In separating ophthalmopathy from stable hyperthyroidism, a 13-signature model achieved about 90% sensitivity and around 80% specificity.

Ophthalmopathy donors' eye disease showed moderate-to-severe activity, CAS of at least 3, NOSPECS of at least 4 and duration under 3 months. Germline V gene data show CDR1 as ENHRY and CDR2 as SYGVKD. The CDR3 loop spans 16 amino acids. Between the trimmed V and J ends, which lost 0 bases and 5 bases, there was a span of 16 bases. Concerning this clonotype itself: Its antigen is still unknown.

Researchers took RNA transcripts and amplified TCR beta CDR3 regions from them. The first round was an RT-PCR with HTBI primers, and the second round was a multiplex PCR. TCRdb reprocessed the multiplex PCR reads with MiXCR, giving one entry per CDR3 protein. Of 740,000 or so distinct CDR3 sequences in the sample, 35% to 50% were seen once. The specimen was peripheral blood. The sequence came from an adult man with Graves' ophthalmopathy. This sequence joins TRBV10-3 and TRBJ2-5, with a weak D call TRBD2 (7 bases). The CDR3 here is CAISESNGGQRETQYF. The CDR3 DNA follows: TGTGCCATCAGTGAGTCAAACGGGGGGCAACGGGAGACCCAGTACTTC.